The 28 T cell receptor beta chains presented below share a single source sample, sequenced in a study of PD-1 blockade in classical Hodgkin lymphoma. This table comes from immunoSEQ multiplex PCR, and its TCRdb copy is limited to in-frame clones, with some not included. The table has 57,000 or so clones, 70% to 90% seen once; the top ten hold approximately 8.4%. Noted time point: cycle 4 day 1 (C4D1), after 5 to 7 weeks of nivolumab. There was relapse after autologous stem cell transplantation in every patient, and there was variation in brentuximab vedotin exposure. Sequenced here: peripheral blood mononuclear cells (PBMCs), sampled before the fourth cycle of nivolumab. The source of these receptors is a human donor with classical Hodgkin lymphoma.

The chain joins TRBV30 to TRBJ1-4; D unclear. CDR1 is GTSNPN, CDR2 SVGIG, per germline (reference sequence). This CDR3 contains 14 residues. The germline V and J ends were trimmed by 3 bases and 0 bases, with 8 bases remaining between them. The CDR3 here is CAWRRAATNEKLFF. DNA of the CDR3: TGTGCCTGGAGGAGGGCAGCAACTAATGAAAAACTGTTTTTT. Filled out from reference TRBV30 and TRBJ1-4, the complete variable domain reads SQTIHQWPATLVQPVGSPLSLECTVEGTSNPNLYWYRQAAGRGLQLLFYSVGIGQISSEVPQNLSASRPQDRQFILSSKKLLLSDSGFYLCAWRRAATNEKLFFGSGTQLSVL.

In its sample, this clone was seen once. The chain combines TRBV9 with TRBJ2-2, with a weak D call TRBD2 (5 bases). Germline-derived CDR1 and CDR2 are SGDLS and YYNGEE. The germline V and J ends were trimmed by 3 bases and 3 bases, with 12 bases remaining between them. CDR3 length equals 15 residues. The CDR3 loop reads CASSAPPGYTGELFF. The CDR3 nucleotides are TGTGCCAGCAGCGCGCCCCCGGGGTACACCGGGGAGCTGTTTTTT.

The chain links TRBV6-4 to TRBJ1-1; weak D call: TRBD1 (5 bases). Per the germline V gene, CDR1 is MRHNA and CDR2 is SNTAGT. This CDR3 comprises 15 residues. Trimming cost V 0 bases and J 1 base, with 9 bases left between them. CDR3 loop: CASSDSAQGNTEAFF. The CDR3 region has the DNA TGTGCCAGCAGTGACTCTGCCCAGGGGAACACTGAAGCTTTCTTT.

The chain couples TRBV27 to TRBJ1-1; D is perhaps TRBD1 (5 bases). Germline V gene sequence: CDR1 MNHEY, CDR2 SMNVEV (reference sequence). Deletions cut 8 bases from V and 3 bases from J, with 19 bases between. This CDR3 is 15 amino acids long. The DNA for the CDR3 is TGTGCCAGCTGGGAACCGGGACCTGGGGACACTGAAGCTTTCTTT. Its protein is CASWEPGPGDTEAFF.

J is TRBJ1-1 and V is TRBV28; no reliable D call. V was trimmed by 6 bases and J by 6 bases, leaving 11 bases between them. Germline V gives CDR1 MDHEN, CDR2 SYDVKM. There are 12 residues in the CDR3. The CDR3 DNA follows: TGTGCCAGCAGGTCAGATTTTGCTGAAGCTTTCTTT. As protein: CASRSDFAEAFF.

This sequence joins TRBV7-2 and TRBJ2-5; TRBD1 matches 7 bases. This CDR3 has 14 amino acids. The ends lost 6 bases at V and 2 bases at J; junction bases unmatched: 6. Germline values: CDR1 SGHTA, CDR2 FQGNSA. The CDR3 spells CASRSGGLQETQYF. Here the CDR3 DNA reads TGTGCCAGCAGGTCAGGGGGATTGCAAGAGACCCAGTACTTC.

CDR3 in amino acids: CASSLDDYGYTF. The DNA for the CDR3 is TGCGCCAGCAGCTTGGACGACTATGGCTACACCTTC. The J gene is TRBJ1-2, the V gene TRBV5-1; D is uncertain. V dropped 0 bases and J dropped 3 bases, with 3 bases sitting between them. The CDR3 sequence is 12 residues long. The germline gives CDR1 SGHRS, CDR2 YFSETQ.

The rearrangement joins TRBV5-1 to TRBJ2-5; TRBD1 agrees at 9 bases. The germline gives CDR1 SGHRS, CDR2 YFSETQ. V shed 2 bases, J shed 1 base, and the junction held 12 bases outside the gene matches. The CDR3 has 18 amino acids. CDR3 region: CASSLSGQGRGIQETQYF. DNA for the CDR3: TGCGCCAGCAGCTTAAGCGGACAGGGGAGGGGGATCCAAGAGACCCAGTACTTC.

This sequence joins TRBV6-6 and TRBJ1-1; no firm D call. V shed 3 bases and J shed 4 bases, with 9 bases lying between them. The CDR3 has 13 residues. Germline CDR1 reads MNHNY; CDR2 reads SVGAGI (reference sequence). In DNA form, the CDR3 reads TGTGCCAGCAGTTATGGGGTTGGCACTGAAGCTTTCTTT. Translated: CASSYGVGTEAFF.

This clone was recorded a few times. The chain links TRBV7-9 to TRBJ1-1, with D possibly being TRBD1 (5 bases). V was clipped by 1 base and J by 1 base, with 10 bases between them. Germline CDR1 and CDR2: SEHNR and FQNEAQ (reference sequence). CDR3 length equals 15 residues. The DNA for the CDR3 is TGTGCCAGCAGCTTAGAGGGGATGGGGAACACTGAAGCTTTCTTT. It encodes CASSLEGMGNTEAFF.

The rearrangement links TRBV7-3 to TRBJ1-6; D possibly corresponds to TRBD1 (5 bases). The CDR3 consists of 14 residues. Germline assignment: CDR1 SGHTA and CDR2 FQGTGA. The germline V and J ends were trimmed by 4 bases and 11 bases, with 15 bases remaining between them. In DNA, the CDR3 is TGTGCCAGCAGCTCCAGGACACGAGGCGCACCCCTCCACTTT. Protein: CASSSRTRGAPLHF.

This chain links TRBV19 with TRBJ1-5; weak D call: TRBD1 (5 bases). The germline CDR1 and CDR2 sequences are LNHDA and SQIVND (reference sequence). The CDR3 covers 15 residues. V was clipped by 1 base and J by 5 bases, with 12 bases between them. The DNA of the CDR3 is TGTGCCAGTAGTATAGTTGGGGGTTCGGATCAGCCCCAGCATTTT. Amino acid sequence: CASSIVGGSDQPQHF.

Only a few counts were recorded for this clone. The chain combines TRBV18 with TRBJ2-7, with D perhaps being TRBD1 or TRBD2 (5 bases each). The V gene's germline CDR1 is KGHSH and CDR2 LQKENI. V shed 5 bases and J shed 2 bases, with 13 bases lying between them. This CDR3 has 14 residues. In nucleotides, the CDR3 is TGTGCCAGCTCAGGGGGAACGGCAGCCTACGAGCAGTACTTC. Protein sequence: CASSGGTAAYEQYF.

V is TRBV5-1 and J is TRBJ1-2; 7 nucleotides match TRBD1. There are 16 residues in the CDR3. J was trimmed by 6 bases and V by 0 bases; bases with no gene match: 11. The germline gives CDR1 SGHRS, CDR2 YFSETQ. The chain's CDR3 is CASSLAVRDSGHGYTF. The CDR3, as DNA: TGCGCCAGCAGCTTGGCCGTGCGGGACAGTGGCCATGGCTACACCTTC.

The chain is built from TRBV10-3 and TRBJ2-1; 13 bases line up with TRBD2. The ends lost 2 bases at V and 7 bases at J; junction bases unmatched: 11. This CDR3 region has 18 residues. The germline V gene has CDR1 ENHRY and CDR2 SYGVKD. In DNA form, the CDR3 reads TGTGCCATCAGTGAGAATCTCGGACTAGCGGGGGCGGGTAATGAGCAGTTCTTC. This gives the protein CAISENLGLAGAGNEQFF.

The V call is TRBV6-1, the J call TRBJ2-7; 9 bases are shared with TRBD1. Germline V CDR1 and CDR2: MNHNS, SASEGT. The CDR3 covers 15 residues. V trimming: 4 bases; J trimming: 3 bases; junction bases outside the gene matches: 7. In nucleotides, the CDR3 is TGTGCCAGCAGTGCCCTACCGGGACAGGGCTACGAGCAGTACTTC. Amino acid sequence: CASSALPGQGYEQYF.

This chain connects TRBV4-1 to TRBJ1-4, with D tentatively TRBD1 (6 bases). The CDR3 has 15 residues. The germline V gene has CDR1 MGHRA and CDR2 YSYEKL. Trimming pared 1 base from V and 7 bases from J, leaving 13 bases between. The CDR3 region is CASSQVRGGGEKLFF. Written as DNA, the CDR3 is TGCGCCAGCAGCCAAGTCAGGGGAGGGGGTGAAAAACTGTTTTTT.

V and J are TRBV28 and TRBJ2-7; D uncertain. The CDR3 runs 12 residues. V lost 4 bases, J lost 3 bases, and 7 bases lay in between. Germline CDR1 is MDHEN and CDR2 is SYDVKM. CDR3 in amino acids: CASSYQDYEQYF. DNA for the CDR3: TGTGCCAGCAGTTATCAGGACTACGAGCAGTACTTC.

The chain recombines TRBV5-1 with TRBJ2-5; 7 bases match TRBD2. CDR1 and CDR2 from the germline V gene are SGHRS and YFSETQ. The CDR3 is 15 residues long. The V and J ends lost 4 bases and 5 bases, in that order; junction bases with no gene match: 11. CDR3 sequence (DNA): TGCGCCAGCAGCCCCCTAGGGGAGGGCATGGAGACCCAGTACTTC. This encodes CASSPLGEGMETQYF. Using reference TRBV5-1 and TRBJ2-5 for the parts outside the CDR3, the full variable domain is KAGVTQTPRYLIKTRGQQVTLSCSPISGHRSVSWYQQTPGQGLQFLFEYFSETQRNKGNFPGRFSGRQFSNSRSEMNVSTLELGDSALYLCASSPLGEGMETQYFGPGTRLLVL.

This chain links TRBV5-1 with TRBJ1-4; a possible D gene is TRBD1 (6 bases). Germline CDR1 and CDR2: SGHRS and YFSETQ. The CDR3 is 15 residues long. V was cut by 0 bases and J by 7 bases, with 13 bases left in between. CDR3 DNA sequence: TGCGCCAGCAGCTTGGCGGGGACCAGGGGTGAAAAACTGTTTTTT. Translated, it gives CASSLAGTRGEKLFF.

V is TRBV5-1 and J is TRBJ1-2; D is perhaps TRBD1 (6 bases). Germline V CDR1 and CDR2: SGHRS, YFSETQ. This CDR3 is 14 amino acids long. Trimming took 2 bases from V and 4 from J, leaving 12 bases between them. CDR3 residues: CASSLEDRSYGYTF. Written as DNA, the CDR3 is TGCGCCAGCAGCTTAGAGGACAGAAGCTATGGCTACACCTTC.

This sequence joins TRBV6-6 and TRBJ2-7, with D perhaps assigned TRBD1 or TRBD2 (5 bases each). CDR3 length equals 15 residues. Germline V gene sequence: CDR1 MNHNY, CDR2 SVGAGI (reference sequence). The ends were cut back, 9 bases at V and 2 bases at J, with 20 bases in the middle. The CDR3 region is CASSQGSGSPYEQYF. The CDR3 DNA follows: TGTGCCAGTTCCCAAGGCTCAGGGAGCCCCTACGAGCAGTACTTC.

The count of this clone is one. The chain combines TRBV27 with TRBJ2-5, with D hard to call. This CDR3 has 15 residues. Germline CDR1 and CDR2: MNHEY and SMNVEV (reference sequence). The germline V and J ends were trimmed by 4 bases and 1 base, with 13 bases remaining between them. In DNA form, the CDR3 reads TGTGCCAGCAGTTCTTTTGACACCCTCCAAGAGACCCAGTACTTC. Translation gives CASSSFDTLQETQYF.

The gene calls are TRBV2 and TRBJ2-3; TRBD2 agrees at 8 bases. V lost 10 bases, J lost 4 bases, and 19 bases stayed unmatched. Germline V gene lookup returns CDR1 SNHLY and CDR2 FYNNEI. The CDR3 is 17 residues long. The CDR3 sequence is CAITNRPGTSPPDTQYF. The CDR3 nucleotides are TGTGCCATTACGAACAGACCCGGGACTAGTCCCCCAGATACGCAGTATTTT.

This sequence joins TRBV5-1 and TRBJ1-4, with D possibly matching TRBD1 (6 bases). The V and J ends lost 4 bases and 2 bases respectively, with 9 bases between them. The CDR3 length is 14 residues. Per the germline V gene, CDR1 is SGHRS and CDR2 is YFSETQ. The CDR3 DNA reads TGCGCCAGCAGCGAGACAGGCACTAATGAAAAACTGTTTTTT. It yields the protein CASSETGTNEKLFF.

The chain links TRBV18 to TRBJ1-2; possibly TRBD1 for D (6 bases). Germline V lookup: CDR1 KGHSH, CDR2 LQKENI. The CDR3 length is 12 residues. Trimming took 3 bases from V and 6 from J, leaving 8 bases between them. CDR3 nucleotide sequence: TGTGCCAGCTCACCGGGGGGCCATGGCTACACCTTC. Translated, it gives CASSPGGHGYTF.

The chain couples TRBV19 to TRBJ2-7, with D unclear. The V gene lost 3 bases and the J gene lost 7 bases, with 25 bases spanning the gap. The CDR3 runs to 17 residues. Per the germline V gene, CDR1 is LNHDA and CDR2 is SQIVND (reference sequence). CDR3 in amino acids: CASSISGATTFLREQYF. CDR3 DNA: TGTGCCAGTAGTATCTCCGGAGCTACTACTTTTTTACGGGAGCAGTACTTC.

This chain connects TRBV6-5 to TRBJ1-5, with TRBD1 identical over 10 bases. This CDR3 has 15 residues. CDR1 MNHEY and CDR2 SVGAGI come from the germline V gene. Trimming cost V 5 bases and J 3 bases; bases outside gene matches: 4. The CDR3 DNA is TGTGCCAGCAGTCCGACAGGGGGCATCAATCAGCCCCAGCATTTT. Its protein product is CASSPTGGINQPQHF.